Given below is one T cell receptor beta chain in context. The entry originates in a study of control samples from healthy donors and cancer patients. Data came from immunoSEQ multiplex PCR; TCRdb stores just in-frame clones and leaves some out. This sample carries around 90,000 clones, approximately 86% of them seen once, and the ten largest clones take 20% to 25%. The CDR3 runs to 15 residues. Trimming took off 6 bases at V and 0 bases at J, with 14 bases between the two ends. CDR1 LNHDA and CDR2 SQIVND come from the germline V gene (reference sequence). The sequence was collected from a man aged 25 to 40 in good health. Material: blood. The V gene is TRBV19, the J gene TRBJ1-2, with D possibly being TRBD1 (5 bases). CDR3 loop: CASREDGGANYGYTF. Here the CDR3 DNA reads TGTGCCAGTAGGGAGGACGGGGGTGCTAACTATGGCTACACCTTC.